Given below is one T cell receptor (beta chain) in context. Its antigen is currently unknown. TCRdb processed the 5' RACE reads anew with MiXCR; each CDR3 protein has one entry. The sample has about 360,000 distinct CDR3 sequences, approximately 15% seen once. These data originate in a study of T-cell memory formation after mild COVID-19. The study's findings and limits: Clones shrinking from day 15 to 85 showed even CD4/CD8 mixes; later expanders tilted CD4+.

The germline CDR1 and CDR2 sequences are SGHRS and YFSETQ. The CDR3 runs 17 residues. Trimming shortened V by 0 bases and J by 3 bases, and 15 bases separated the two germline ends. The chain has TRBV5-1 and TRBJ1-4; D not certain. The receptor's source is a man aged 18 to 35 who had mild COVID-19 (a few samples of this study predate the infection). Cell type and time point are not known. Sequenced material: PBMCs or a T cell subset sorted from them (not recorded which). CDR3 bases: TGCGCCAGCAGCTTGGAAGGGTTCCCAACTTCTAATGAAAAACTGTTTTTT. Translating gives CASSLEGFPTSNEKLFF.